This T cell receptor beta chain was retrieved from a study of a mutant IDH1 vaccine in newly diagnosed glioma. At the level of the study: Patients got radiotherapy, temozolomide, or both beforehand, and most got both.

Clones were read by immunoSEQ multiplex PCR, and TCRdb kept only the in-frame ones, dropping some. The data show 20,000 to 25,000 clones, about nine tenths seen once. The time point is: baseline, week 1 (first vaccination visit). Treatment specified: pre-vaccination baseline after standard-of-care therapy. This receptor was taken from a man aged 30-40 years with glioma. Sample: PBMCs, taken from a glioma patient treated with radiotherapy, temozolomide or both.

DNA for the CDR3: TGCGCCAGCAGCTTGGCCGCGACAGGGGGGCAGGAAGCTTTCTTT. It is translated as CASSLAATGGQEAFF. The chain is built from TRBV5-1 and TRBJ1-1; 9 nucleotides match TRBD1. CDR1 and CDR2 from the germline V gene are SGHRS and YFSETQ. CDR3 length: 15 amino acids. The junction had 8 bases not matched to a gene; V was cut back by 0 bases and J by 8 bases.